This T cell receptor (beta chain) was recorded in a study of T-cell memory formation after mild COVID-19 (dated by TCRdb to the early 2020s). Regarding the study in general: TCR sequence clusters from the two donors were largely donor specific. In a couple of donors, T-cell clones that expanded and contracted after mild COVID-19 were tracked by sequencing TCRalpha and TCRbeta repertoires over time. The cohort comprised two young, previously healthy adult volunteers, one female and one male. Overall results and qualifications from the work: Balanced CD4/CD8 phenotypes were observed for clones contracting from day 15 to 85, whereas a bias towards CD4+ was observed for a second wave of clones expanding from day 15 to 37. Contracting CD4+ clones were located mainly in the CM and EM memory subsets, whereas CD8+ clones were found to be enriched in EMRA. SARS-CoV-2 specificity was not confirmed for the second-wave clones peaking on day 37. The detection of some responding clones in pre-infection memory suggests that pre-existing cross-reactive memory T cells joined the SARS-CoV-2 response. Only a couple of mild cases were covered by the study, and larger cohorts that include severe cases with pre-infection samples were considered necessary.

The cysteine opens and the phenylalanine closes a CDR3 of 15 amino acids. The CDR3 DNA has 45 bases and is translated from base 1. V gives up 6 bases and J gives up 1 base, and the segment between their germline ends measures 13 bases. The table lists this clonotype with a few counts. What this receptor recognizes is not known. Base qualities are missing; no much larger clone stands one base away. Sequencing was performed on an Illumina NovaSeq 6000. cDNA libraries for TCRalpha and TCRbeta were prepared by 5'RACE using constant-segment primers, with sample barcodes and unique molecular identifiers added. RNA was extracted from every sample with Trizol reagent. Library amplification was performed in two PCR steps, and a second sample barcode and Illumina TruSeq adapters were introduced in the second step. The libraries were sequenced on an Illumina NovaSeq using 2 x 150 bp paired-end reads. The published analysis was carried out like this. Reads were demultiplexed and collapsed into UMI-guided consensus sequences with migec v1.2.7. Using mixcr v2.1.11, the UMI consensuses were aligned to TRA and TRB V and J templates and assembled into clonotypes. A clonotype was counted as expanded or contracted only when both edgeR and NoisET called the clonotype significant, with the noise models trained on biological replicates. edgeR calls used a false discovery rate-adjusted p below 0.01 and a log2 fold-change threshold of 1. As an exploratory analysis of dynamics, max-normalized trajectories of the 1000 most abundant clonotypes were examined by PCA with hierarchical clustering. Separately sequenced CD4+ and CD8+ repertoires were used to assign the CD4 or CD8 phenotype of responding clones. In TCRdb, the public reads were trimmed at Q25 with fastp and aligned with MiXCR, with productive beta chains retained. A single entry per CDR3 protein holds the most common genes and DNA from its merged rows. The authors' filters were not applied to this entry. The sample table holds about 130,000 distinct CDR3 sequences, of which 15% to 20% were seen once. The ten most abundant clones make up roughly 5% of the sample.

Ficoll-Paque density gradient centrifugation was used to isolate PBMCs. The sample was PBMCs or a T cell subset sorted from them (not recorded which). The receptor's source is a man younger than 35 who had mild COVID-19 (a few samples of this study predate the infection). The sample titles of this study are shuffled in the database, so cell type and time point are left out; the donor was told from shared clones. This receptor chain uses TRBV23-1 and TRBJ2-4, and TRBD1 may be the D gene, going by 6 matching bases. TRBV23-1 is an ORF for which the function is uncertain. The DNA sequence reads TGCGCCAGCAGCCACAGGGACGGGGCCAAAAACATTCAGTACTTC. Its protein is CASSHRDGAKNIQYF.